The clone carrying this T cell receptor beta chain was detected a few times. Its cognate antigen is unknown. This sample is drawn from a study of T cell responses to AZD1222 COVID-19 vaccine. Study as a whole: Second-dose intervals of approximately 4 or approximately 12 weeks were pooled.

This table comes from immunoSEQ multiplex PCR, and its TCRdb copy is limited to in-frame clones, with some not included. The top ten hold around a quarter of the sample, which has approximately 120,000 clones, about 88% seen once. The CDR3 runs to 14 residues. CDR1 is LGHDT, CDR2 YNNKEL, per germline (reference sequence). Trimming took off 1 base at V and 6 bases at J, with 9 bases between the two ends. Study results and caveats: Samples come after the peak T cell response, not at day 14. Distributed over spike, vaccine-associated CD4 TCRs predominated at 160-218 and 743-854.

This chain uses TRBV3-1 (or the pseudogene TRBV3-2) with TRBJ2-2; D unclear. Sequencing used peripheral blood, obtained on day 0 of AZD1222 vaccination. The sequence derives from an adult in good health. Here the CDR3 DNA reads TGTGCCAGCAGCCAAGGCGGCACGGCCGGGGAGCTGTTTTTT. This sequence encodes CASSQGGTAGELFF.